This T cell receptor beta chain was profiled in a study of blood T cell repertoires in COVID-19 (dated by TCRdb to the early 2020s). Looking at the study overall: The collaborator samples originated in the United States, Italy and Spain and spanned the acute and convalescent phases of COVID-19. Samples were obtained from the ongoing ImmuneRACE study (first 160 participants) and from 950 to 1,500 subjects provided by 6 global collaborators. A de-identified subject ID, COVID-19 status, age in years and sex were almost always included in the sample metadata. A freely available public database, intended as a resource for researchers studying the immune response to SARS-CoV-2, is where the repertoires were released. HLA class I and class II types, where available, came from metadata supplied by the sample provider rather than from assay-based typing. Deeply sampled blood TCRbeta repertoires from subjects exposed to, actively infected with, or recovered from COVID-19 were included in the dataset. The material from the prospective study consisted of cDNA or gDNA derived from T cells, B-cell-depleted T cells, or PBMCs. What the authors observed across the whole study: The amount of clinical and demographic metadata varied by source and participant and was provided uncurated.

Collaborating institutions collected whole blood in K2EDTA tubes following their own protocols. For TCRbeta analysis, collaborators shipped samples in one of three forms: frozen whole blood, isolated PBMCs, or DNA extracted from either of those sample types. TCRbeta CDR3 regions were amplified from genomic DNA by means of the immunoSEQ Assay, a bias-controlled multiplex PCR. In the paper's pipeline: The number of nucleated cells in each sample was estimated by amplification of reference gene primers within the assay. To quantify the absolute abundance of each unique TCRbeta CDR3 rearrangement, sequence reads were collapsed and filtered. Productive Simpson clonality was computed per sample as the square root of Simpson's diversity index over productive rearrangements. TCRdb provides this immuneACCESS table in a form limited to in-frame rearrangements. Some clones are lacking; in checked studies, under half of them reflect an unresolved V gene, and why the rest are absent is not known. V and J calls and clone size come straight from that table; D and trimming were deduced from the DNA. The table for this sample lists 120,000 to 150,000 clones; more than 75% of them were counted only once. The top ten clones comprise roughly 5.3% of the sample.

This clone was counted only a few times. Its antigen is not yet known. The input lacks base qualities; no much larger clone sits a single base away. From its cysteine to its phenylalanine, the CDR3 spans 15 amino acids. The read is trimmed to its CDR3 DNA, 45 bases read in frame from base 1. CDR1 and CDR2, per the germline V gene, are MRHNA and SNTAGT. V and J are truncated by 0 bases and 9 bases respectively, leaving an intervening sequence of 12 bases. The chain uses TRBV6-4 and TRBJ1-6, with no confident D gene call. The TCR was taken from a woman aged 45 to 65 with acute or convalescent COVID-19. Sequencing was done on a sample of peripheral blood. In nucleotides, the sequence is TGTGCCAGCAGTGACTCCGGGAGTACTGGTTCACCCCTCCACTTT. Its protein is CASSDSGSTGSPLHF.